The entry that follows covers one T cell receptor beta chain sequence. This sample stems from a study of blood T cell repertoires in COVID-19. Study overall: In each case, the material was cDNA or gDNA derived from T cells, B-cell-depleted T cells, or PBMCs.

Trimming shortened V by 4 bases and J by 2 bases, and 9 bases separated the two germline ends. The CDR3 extends over 13 amino acids. The V gene's germline CDR1 is SGHRS and CDR2 YFSETQ. Original handling: Estimation of nucleated cell counts relied on the amplification of reference gene primers. TCRdb's copy holds only in-frame clones and misses some; the assay was immunoSEQ multiplex PCR. The DNA gave D and trimming, while V, J and clone size come from that table. The data hold approximately 290,000 clones, with approximately 83% observed a single time. The specimen sequenced was peripheral blood. The V and J genes are TRBV5-1 and TRBJ2-5; a weak D match, TRBD1 (6 bases). The receptor comes from a person aged 70 to 85 with COVID-19, enrolled during active disease. The CDR3 coding sequence is TGCGCCAGCAGCGGAGGACAGCAAGAGACCCAGTACTTC. It yields the protein CASSGGQQETQYF.